What follows describes a single T cell receptor beta chain. Antigen: not known. This entry is derived from a study of cytomegalovirus exposure and HLA in healthy donors. Study outcomes and limitations: A later examination showed that TCR association rates differed by HLA locus, with DRB1 most and HLA-C fewest. Whilst most TCR sequences proved rare, a subset of public TCRs occurred across many donors. TCR beta sequences reportedly predicted most subjects' HLA-A and HLA-B alleles accurately.

The PCR ran on 60 Vbeta and 13 Jbeta primers. The table came from immunoSEQ multiplex PCR; TCRdb's copy has only in-frame clones and leaves some out. The profile shows 150,000 to 200,000 clones, just under 80% of them singletons. Germline lookup yields CDR1 MNHEY and CDR2 SMNVEV (reference sequence). V shed 4 bases and J shed 2 bases, with 14 bases lying between them. The CDR3 spans 15 residues. The TCR sequence derives from a female donor in good health and CMV-seronegative. The chain uses TRBV27 and TRBJ1-2; D uncertain. Sequencing was done on a sample of PBMCs. CDR3 loop: CASSSIGEPNYGYTF. The CDR3 DNA reads as TGTGCCAGCAGTTCAATCGGGGAGCCCAACTATGGCTACACCTTC.